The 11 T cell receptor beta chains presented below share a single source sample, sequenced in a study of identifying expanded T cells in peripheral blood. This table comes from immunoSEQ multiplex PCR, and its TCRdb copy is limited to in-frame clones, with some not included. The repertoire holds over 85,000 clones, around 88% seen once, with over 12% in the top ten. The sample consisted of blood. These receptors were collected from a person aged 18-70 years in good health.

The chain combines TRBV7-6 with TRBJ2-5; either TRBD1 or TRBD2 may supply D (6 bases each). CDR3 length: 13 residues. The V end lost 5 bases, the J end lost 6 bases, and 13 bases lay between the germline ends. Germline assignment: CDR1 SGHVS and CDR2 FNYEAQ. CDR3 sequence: CASSQGGSQTQYF. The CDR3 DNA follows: TGTGCCAGCAGCCAAGGGGGGTCACAGACCCAGTACTTC.

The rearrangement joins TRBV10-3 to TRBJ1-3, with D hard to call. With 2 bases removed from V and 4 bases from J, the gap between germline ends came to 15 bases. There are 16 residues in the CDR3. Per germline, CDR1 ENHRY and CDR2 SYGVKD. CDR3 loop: CAISELSLALGNTIYF. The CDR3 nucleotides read TGTGCCATCAGTGAGCTGTCCTTGGCGTTAGGAAACACCATATATTTT.

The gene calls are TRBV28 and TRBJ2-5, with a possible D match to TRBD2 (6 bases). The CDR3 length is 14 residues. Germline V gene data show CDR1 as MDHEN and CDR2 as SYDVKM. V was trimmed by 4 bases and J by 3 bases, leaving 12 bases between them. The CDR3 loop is CASSYERVEETQYF. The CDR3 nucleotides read TGTGCCAGCAGTTATGAGCGGGTCGAAGAGACCCAGTACTTC. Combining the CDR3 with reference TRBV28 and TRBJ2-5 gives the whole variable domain DVKVTQSSRYLVKRTGEKVFLECVQDMDHENMFWYRQDPGLGLRLIYFSYDVKMKEKGDIPEGYSVSREKKERFSLILESASTNQTSMYLCASSYERVEETQYFGPGTRLLVL.

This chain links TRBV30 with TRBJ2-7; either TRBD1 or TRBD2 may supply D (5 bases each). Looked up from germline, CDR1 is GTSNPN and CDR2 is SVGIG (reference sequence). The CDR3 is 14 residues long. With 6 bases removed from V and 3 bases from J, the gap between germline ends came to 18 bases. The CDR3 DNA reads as TGTGCCTGCATCCCGGCCCGGGGCCGCTACGAGCAGTACTTC. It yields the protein CACIPARGRYEQYF.

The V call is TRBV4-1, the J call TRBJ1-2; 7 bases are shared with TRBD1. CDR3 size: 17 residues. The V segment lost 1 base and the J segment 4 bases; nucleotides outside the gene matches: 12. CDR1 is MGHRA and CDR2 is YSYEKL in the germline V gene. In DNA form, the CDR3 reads TGCGCCAGCAGCCAAGCCTCCCAAGGGACAGTCGGCTATGGCTACACCTTC. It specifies CASSQASQGTVGYGYTF.

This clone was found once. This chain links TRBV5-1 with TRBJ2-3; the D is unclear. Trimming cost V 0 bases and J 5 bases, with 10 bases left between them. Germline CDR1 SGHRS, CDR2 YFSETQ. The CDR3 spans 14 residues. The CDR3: CASSLEGKRDTQYF. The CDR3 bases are TGCGCCAGCAGCTTGGAAGGGAAGCGAGATACGCAGTATTTT.

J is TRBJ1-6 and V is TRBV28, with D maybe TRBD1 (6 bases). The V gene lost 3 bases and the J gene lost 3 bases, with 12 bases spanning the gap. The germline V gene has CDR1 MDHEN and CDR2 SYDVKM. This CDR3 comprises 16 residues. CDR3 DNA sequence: TGTGCCAGCAGTTTTCTTTCGGGACACTATAATTCACCCCTCCACTTT. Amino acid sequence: CASSFLSGHYNSPLHF.

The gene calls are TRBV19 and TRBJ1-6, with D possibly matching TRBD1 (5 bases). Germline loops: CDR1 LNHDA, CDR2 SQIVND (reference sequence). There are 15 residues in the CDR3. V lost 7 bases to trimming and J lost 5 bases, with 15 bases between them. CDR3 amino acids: CASTVRDGNNSPLHF. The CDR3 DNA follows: TGTGCCAGTACCGTGAGGGACGGTAATAATTCACCCCTCCACTTT.

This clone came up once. The CDR3 sequence is CASSHRKVDEQYF. In DNA form, the CDR3 reads TGTGCCAGTAGTCACAGGAAAGTGGACGAGCAGTACTTC. The chain combines TRBV19 with TRBJ2-7, with D possibly TRBD1 on 5 matching bases. The CDR3 extends over 13 amino acids. The germline V gene has CDR1 LNHDA and CDR2 SQIVND (reference sequence). V was shortened by 5 bases and J by 5 bases, with 13 bases between the two germline ends.

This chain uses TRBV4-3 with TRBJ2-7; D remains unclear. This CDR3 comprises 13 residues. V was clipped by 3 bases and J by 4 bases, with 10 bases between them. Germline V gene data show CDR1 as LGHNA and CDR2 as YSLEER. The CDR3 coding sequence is TGCGCCAGCAGCCACAGCCTGGGGTACGAGCAGTACTTC. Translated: CASSHSLGYEQYF.

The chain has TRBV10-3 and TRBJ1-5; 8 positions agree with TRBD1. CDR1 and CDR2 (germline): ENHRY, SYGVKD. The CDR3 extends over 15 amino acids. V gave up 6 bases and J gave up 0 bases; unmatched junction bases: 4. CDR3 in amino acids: CAISGTGYSNQPQHF. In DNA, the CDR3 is TGTGCCATCAGCGGGACAGGCTATAGCAATCAGCCCCAGCATTTT.